This TCR beta chain was sequenced in a study of blood T cell repertoires in COVID-19. Overall study: Some COVID-19 samples were acute and others convalescent; all came from the United States, Italy and Spain.

Among Cohort 3 donors, those recovered had two negative PCRs, clearance, or symptom resolution. V was trimmed by 1 base and J by 1 base, leaving 10 bases between them. Germline-derived CDR1 and CDR2 are LNHDA and SQIVND (reference sequence). The CDR3 loop spans 15 amino acids. Only in-frame clones appear in the TCRdb table, and some are missing; sequencing was by immunoSEQ multiplex PCR. The sample contains approximately 350,000 clones, 80% to 85% of which appear only once. The receptor comes from a woman in her forties or fifties who had recovered from COVID-19. The V gene is TRBV19, the J gene TRBJ1-1; D not resolved. The sequenced sample consisted of PBMCs or T cells enriched from blood (not recorded which). This CDR3 reads CASSIAGFTNTEAFF. CDR3 bases: TGTGCCAGTAGTATAGCAGGCTTCACGAACACTGAAGCTTTCTTT.